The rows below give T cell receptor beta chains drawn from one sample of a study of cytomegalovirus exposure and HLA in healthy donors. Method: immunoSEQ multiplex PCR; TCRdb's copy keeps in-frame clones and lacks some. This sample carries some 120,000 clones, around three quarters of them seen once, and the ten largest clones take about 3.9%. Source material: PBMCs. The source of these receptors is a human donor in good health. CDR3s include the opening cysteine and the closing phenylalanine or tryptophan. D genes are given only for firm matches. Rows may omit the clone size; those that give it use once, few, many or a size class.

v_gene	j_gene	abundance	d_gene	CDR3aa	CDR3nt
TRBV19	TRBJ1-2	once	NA	CASSIPGRGRDGYTF	TGTGCCAGTAGTATCCCCGGAAGGGGAAGGGATGGCTACACCTTC
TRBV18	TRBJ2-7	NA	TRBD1	CASSGQPYYEQYF	TGTGCCAGCTCGGGACAGCCATACTACGAGCAGTACTTC
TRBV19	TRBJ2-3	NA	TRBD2	CASRTRLSSGSGDTQYF	TGTGCCAGTCGTACGCGCCTATCTAGCGGCTCTGGAGATACGCAGTATTTT
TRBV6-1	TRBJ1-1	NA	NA	CASSYMGPPQEAFF	TGTGCCAGCAGTTATATGGGGCCCCCACAAGAAGCTTTCTTT
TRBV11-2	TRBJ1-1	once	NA	CASSPGTINTEAFF	TGTGCCAGCAGCCCTGGGACTATTAACACTGAAGCTTTCTTT
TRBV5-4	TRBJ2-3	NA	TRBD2	CASSLFTGGTTDTQYF	TGTGCCAGCAGCTTGTTTACGGGAGGCACCACAGATACGCAGTATTTT
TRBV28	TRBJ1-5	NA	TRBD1	CASIPGGSSFMNQPQHF	TGTGCCAGCATTCCAGGGGGTAGCTCTTTTATGAATCAGCCCCAGCATTTT
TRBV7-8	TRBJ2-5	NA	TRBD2	CASSLASSGSGKTQYF	TGTGCCAGCAGCTTAGCGTCTAGCGGGAGTGGGAAGACCCAGTACTTC
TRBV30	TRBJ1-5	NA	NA	CAWSQNQGQPQHF	TGTGCCTGGAGTCAAAACCAGGGCCAGCCCCAGCATTTT
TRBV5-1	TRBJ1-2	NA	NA	CASSPTPETTIYGYTF	TGCGCCAGCAGCCCAACCCCAGAGACAACCATCTATGGCTACACCTTC
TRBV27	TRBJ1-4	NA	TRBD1	CASSGQGVGDEKLFF	TGTGCCAGCAGTGGACAGGGGGTGGGGGATGAAAAACTGTTTTTT
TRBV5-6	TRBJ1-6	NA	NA	CASSLDRSPLHF	TGTGCCAGCAGCTTGGACAGGTCACCCCTCCACTTT
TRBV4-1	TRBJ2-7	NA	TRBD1	CASRGTGEYEQYF	TGCGCCAGCAGAGGGACAGGGGAATACGAGCAGTACTTC
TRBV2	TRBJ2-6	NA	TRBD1	CATKTGAHSGANVLTF	TGTGCCACCAAGACAGGGGCCCACTCTGGGGCCAACGTCCTGACTTTC
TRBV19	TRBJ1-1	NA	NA	CASSRVGGGTEAFF	TGTGCCAGTAGTAGGGTCGGGGGGGGCACTGAAGCTTTCTTT
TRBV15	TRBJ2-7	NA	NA	CATSRELARSYEQYF	TGTGCCACCAGCAGGGAGCTAGCGCGATCCTACGAGCAGTACTTC
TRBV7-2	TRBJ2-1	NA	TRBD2	CASSLARTSEGNEQFF	TGTGCCAGCAGCTTAGCGCGGACTAGCGAAGGCAATGAGCAGTTCTTC
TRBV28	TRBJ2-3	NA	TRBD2	CASNLAGGATDTQYF	TGTGCCAGCAACTTAGCGGGAGGGGCCACAGATACGCAGTATTTT
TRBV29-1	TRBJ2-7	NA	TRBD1	CSVRQGSYEQYF	TGCAGCGTCCGACAGGGGAGCTACGAGCAGTACTTC
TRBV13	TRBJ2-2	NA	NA	CASMIGGELFF	TGTGCCAGCATGATCGGCGGGGAGCTGTTTTTT
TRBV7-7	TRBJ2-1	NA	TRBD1	CASSPRTGDNEQFF	TGTGCTAGCAGCCCCAGGACAGGGGATAATGAGCAGTTCTTC
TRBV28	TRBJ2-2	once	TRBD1	CASSLRTQGAAGELFF	TGTGCCAGCAGTTTAAGGACCCAGGGGGCCGCCGGGGAGCTGTTTTTT
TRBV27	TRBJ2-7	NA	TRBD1	CASSPETGGTEQYF	TGTGCCAGCAGTCCCGAGACAGGGGGCACCGAGCAGTACTTC
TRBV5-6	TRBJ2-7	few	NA	CASSPPRDQNSYEQYF	TGTGCCAGCAGCCCGCCCCGGGATCAGAATTCCTACGAGCAGTACTTC
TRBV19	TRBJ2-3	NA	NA	CASRGGGATDTQYF	TGTGCCAGTAGAGGTGGCGGGGCCACAGATACGCAGTATTTT
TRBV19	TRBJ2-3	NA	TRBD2	CASRELAGGTDTQYF	TGTGCCAGTAGAGAACTAGCGGGTGGCACAGATACGCAGTATTTT
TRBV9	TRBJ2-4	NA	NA	CASSVGQGKNIQYF	TGTGCCAGCAGCGTAGGGCAGGGCAAAAACATTCAGTACTTC
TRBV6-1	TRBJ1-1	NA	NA	CASSPVHWTEAFF	TGTGCCAGCAGTCCCGTTCACTGGACTGAAGCTTTCTTT
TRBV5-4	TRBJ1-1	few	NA	CASSLEQGGTEAFF	TGTGCCAGCAGCTTGGAGCAGGGTGGCACTGAAGCTTTCTTT
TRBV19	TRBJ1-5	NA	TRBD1	CASSIDRARGLGNQPQHF	TGTGCCAGTAGTATAGATCGGGCGAGGGGGCTAGGCAATCAGCCCCAGCATTTT